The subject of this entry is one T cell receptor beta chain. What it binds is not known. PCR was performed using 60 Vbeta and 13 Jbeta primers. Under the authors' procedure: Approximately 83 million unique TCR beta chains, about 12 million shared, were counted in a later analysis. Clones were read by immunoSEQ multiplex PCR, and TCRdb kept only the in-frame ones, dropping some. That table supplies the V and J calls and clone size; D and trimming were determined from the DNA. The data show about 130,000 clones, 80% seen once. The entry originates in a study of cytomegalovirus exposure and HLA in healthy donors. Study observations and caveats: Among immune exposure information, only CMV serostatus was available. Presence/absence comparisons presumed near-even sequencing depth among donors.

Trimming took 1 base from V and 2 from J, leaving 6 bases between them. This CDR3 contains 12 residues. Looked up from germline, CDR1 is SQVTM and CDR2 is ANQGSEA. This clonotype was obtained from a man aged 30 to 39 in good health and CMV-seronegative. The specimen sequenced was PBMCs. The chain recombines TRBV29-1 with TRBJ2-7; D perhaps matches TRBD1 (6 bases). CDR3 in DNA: TGCAGCGTTGAAGGACAGGCCTACGAGCAGTACTTC. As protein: CSVEGQAYEQYF.